These 12 T cell receptor beta chains came from one sample sequenced in a study of blood T cell repertoires in COVID-19. TCRdb's table, derived via immunoSEQ multiplex PCR, lists solely in-frame clones and lacks some. Seen here are over 100,000 clones, about 79% observed once, and the top ten hold 3% to 4.5%. Source material: peripheral blood. The source is an elderly woman with acute or convalescent COVID-19.

The CDR3 nucleotides are TGTGCCAGCAGCTCTCTGGGGGGGACGGCCGGGGAGCTGTTTTTT. It codes for CASSSLGGTAGELFF. This sequence joins TRBV7-2 and TRBJ2-2, with 7 nucleotides matching TRBD2. CDR3 length equals 15 residues. After removal of 4 bases from V and 6 bases from J, the junction contained 8 bases not matched to a gene. Germline assignment: CDR1 SGHTA and CDR2 FQGNSA.

This clone was seen repeatedly, ten times or more. This chain connects TRBV7-2 to TRBJ2-7; TRBD1 might be the D (6 bases). V was trimmed by 5 bases and J by 1 base, leaving 12 bases between them. This CDR3 has 14 amino acids. Per germline, CDR1 SGHTA and CDR2 FQGNSA. CDR3 nucleotide sequence: TGTGCCAGCAGCCAAGACAGGTATTCCTACGAGCAGTACTTC. Protein: CASSQDRYSYEQYF.

This clone was observed a handful of times. The chain couples TRBV30 to TRBJ1-1; 7 bases match TRBD1. Germline CDR1 is GTSNPN and CDR2 is SVGIG (reference sequence). CDR3 length equals 12 residues. The trim removed 4 bases at V and 4 bases at J, leaving 3 bases unmatched. The CDR3, as DNA: TGTGCCTGGACAGGGGGAGGCACTGAAGCTTTCTTT. Translating gives CAWTGGGTEAFF. Full variable domain (rest looked up from reference TRBV30 and TRBJ1-1): SQTIHQWPATLVQPVGSPLSLECTVEGTSNPNLYWYRQAAGRGLQLLFYSVGIGQISSEVPQNLSASRPQDRQFILSSKKLLLSDSGFYLCAWTGGGTEAFFGQGTRLTVV.

This chain joins TRBV11-2 and TRBJ2-2, with 8 bases that match TRBD2. CDR3 length equals 15 residues. Unmatched junction bases numbered 3, after V lost 5 bases and J lost 1 base. In germline, CDR1 is SGHAT, CDR2 FQNNGV. The CDR3 sequence is CASSTRGGNTGELFF. The CDR3 DNA sequence: TGTGCCAGCAGCACCCGGGGGGGGAACACCGGGGAGCTGTTTTTT.

V usage is TRBV18 and J usage is TRBJ1-4; 10 bases match TRBD1. Germline V CDR1 and CDR2: KGHSH, LQKENI. Trimming cost V 3 bases and J 4 bases; bases outside gene matches: 8. The CDR3 totals 17 residues. CDR3 residues: CASSPYRTGGINEKLFF. The CDR3 nucleotides read TGTGCCAGCTCACCCTACCGGACAGGGGGAATTAATGAAAAACTGTTTTTT.

V is TRBV19 and J is TRBJ1-4, with D possibly matching TRBD1 (6 bases). In germline, CDR1 is LNHDA, CDR2 SQIVND (reference sequence). V was clipped by 6 bases and J by 4 bases, with 15 bases between them. This CDR3 is built from 15 residues. CDR3 coding DNA: TGTGCCAGTAGAACACAGGGTAGGGATAATGAAAAACTGTTTTTT. It yields the protein CASRTQGRDNEKLFF.

The chain has TRBV18 and TRBJ2-2; 7 positions agree with TRBD1. The CDR3 runs to 16 residues. From germline, CDR1 is KGHSH and CDR2 LQKENI. Trimming removed 4 bases from V and 2 bases from J; junction bases left unmatched: 7. The CDR3 spells CASSRATGINTGELFF. The CDR3 DNA is TGTGCCAGCTCACGGGCGACAGGGATAAACACCGGGGAGCTGTTTTTT.

V and J are TRBV13 and TRBJ1-1, with D uncertain. Germline lookup yields CDR1 PRHDT and CDR2 FYEKMQ (reference sequence). V lost 8 bases and J 4 bases, leaving 11 bases between the germline ends. This CDR3 region has 12 residues. DNA for the CDR3: TGTGCCAGCTCCATAGAGGCCACTGAAGCTTTCTTT. Residues: CASSIEATEAFF.

The V and J genes are TRBV4-3 and TRBJ2-5; 7 nucleotides line up with TRBD2. J gave up 6 bases and V 0 bases, and 7 bases lay outside the gene matches. The CDR3 loop spans 15 amino acids. Per germline, CDR1 LGHNA and CDR2 YSLEER. Here the CDR3 reads CASSQDERGGQTQYF. The CDR3, as DNA: TGCGCCAGCAGCCAAGACGAGCGGGGCGGCCAGACCCAGTACTTC.

This clone was seen a few times. This chain links TRBV6-5 with TRBJ2-2, with D perhaps TRBD2 (5 bases). V was pared by 6 bases and J by 3 bases, with 11 bases between. Looked up from germline, CDR1 is MNHEY and CDR2 is SVGAGI. This CDR3 has 14 amino acids. CDR3 sequence (DNA): TGTGCCAGCAGATCGACTACTTACACCGGGGAGCTGTTTTTT. Translation gives CASRSTTYTGELFF.

The genes are TRBV10-3 and TRBJ1-2; 10 bases align to TRBD1. V trimming: 7 bases; J trimming: 8 bases; junction bases outside the gene matches: 7. The CDR3 sequence is 13 residues long. Germline CDR1 is ENHRY and CDR2 is SYGVKD. The CDR3 coding sequence is TGTGCCATCAACGGACAGGGGGAAACGGGCTACACCTTC. Its translation: CAINGQGETGYTF.

V usage is TRBV9 and J usage is TRBJ2-1; 7 bases agree with TRBD1. The CDR3 runs 16 residues. With 2 bases clipped from V and 1 base from J, the junction kept 6 bases outside the gene matches. Germline CDR1 SGDLS, CDR2 YYNGEE. CDR3 coding DNA: TGTGCCAGCAGCGTGTCAGGACAGGCATCCTACAATGAGCAGTTCTTC. Protein sequence: CASSVSGQASYNEQFF.